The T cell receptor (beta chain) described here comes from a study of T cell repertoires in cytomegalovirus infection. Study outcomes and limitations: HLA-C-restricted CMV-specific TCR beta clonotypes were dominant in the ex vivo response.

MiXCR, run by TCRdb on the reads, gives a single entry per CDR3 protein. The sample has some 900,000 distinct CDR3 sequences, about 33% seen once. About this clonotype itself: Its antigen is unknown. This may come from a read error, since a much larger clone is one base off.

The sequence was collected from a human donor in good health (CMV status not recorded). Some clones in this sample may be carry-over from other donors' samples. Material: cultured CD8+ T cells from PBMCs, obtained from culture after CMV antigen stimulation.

The CDR3 is CASSRGQVNHPQHF. The CDR3 nucleotides read TGTGCCAGCAGCCGGGGACAGGTCAATCATCCCCAGCATTTT. The chain has TRBV7-4 and TRBJ1-5, with 8 bases that match TRBD1. This CDR3 is built from 14 residues. Per germline, CDR1 SGHVT and CDR2 SQSDAQ. The full variable domain, its missing parts supplied by reference TRBV7-4 and TRBJ1-5, is GAGVSQSPRYKVAKRGRDVALRCDSISGHVTLYWYRQTLGQGSEVLTYSQSDAQRDKSGRPSGRFSAERPERSVSTLKIQRTEQGDSAVYLCASSRGQVNHPQHFGDGTRLSIL.